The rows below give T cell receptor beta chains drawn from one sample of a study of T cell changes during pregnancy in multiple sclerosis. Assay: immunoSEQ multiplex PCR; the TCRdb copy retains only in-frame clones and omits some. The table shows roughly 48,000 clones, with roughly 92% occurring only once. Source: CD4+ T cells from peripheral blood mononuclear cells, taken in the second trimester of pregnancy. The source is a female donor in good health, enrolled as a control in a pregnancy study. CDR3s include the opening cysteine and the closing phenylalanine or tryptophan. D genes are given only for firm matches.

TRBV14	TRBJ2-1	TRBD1	CASSQYTGANEQFF	TGTGCCAGCAGCCAATATACAGGGGCAAATGAGCAGTTCTTC
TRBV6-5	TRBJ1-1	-	CASSFGHLNTEAFF	TGTGCCAGCAGTTTCGGACACTTGAACACTGAAGCTTTCTTT
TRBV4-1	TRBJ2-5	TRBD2	CASSQLGLPQETQYF	TGCGCCAGCAGCCAACTGGGACTACCTCAAGAGACCCAGTACTTC
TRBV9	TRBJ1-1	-	CASSVGSRLNTEAFF	TGTGCCAGCAGCGTAGGGAGTCGGCTGAACACTGAAGCTTTCTTT
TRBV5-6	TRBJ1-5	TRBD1	CASSYRGGNQPQHF	TGTGCCAGCAGCTACAGGGGTGGTAATCAGCCCCAGCATTTT
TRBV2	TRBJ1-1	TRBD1	CASSERTGGVTEAFF	TGTGCCAGCAGTGAGAGGACAGGGGGGGTCACTGAAGCTTTCTTT
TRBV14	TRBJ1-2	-	CASSQDGAYGYTF	TGTGCCAGCAGCCAAGATGGGGCCTATGGCTACACCTTC
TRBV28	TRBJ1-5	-	CASSFPGRSNQPQHF	TGTGCCAGCAGTTTTCCAGGGCGCAGCAATCAGCCCCAGCATTTT
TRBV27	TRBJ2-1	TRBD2	CASSPTRTSGRLYNEQFF	TGTGCCAGCAGTCCGACCCGGACTAGCGGGAGGCTCTACAATGAGCAGTTCTTC
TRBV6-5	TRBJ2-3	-	CASSYSRVADTQYF	TGTGCCAGCAGTTACTCGAGGGTGGCAGATACGCAGTATTTT